These 20 T cell receptor beta chains were all obtained from the same sample, sequenced in a study of CD8+ T cells in alopecia areata (dated by TCRdb to 2017 to 2018). The receptor library was made with the immunoSEQ multiplex PCR assay. RNA was extracted from all samples and reverse transcribed into cDNA as template for TCR sequencing. The source is immuneACCESS, and TCRdb retained only in-frame sequences with V and J called. Part of the clones is not carried over; for the studies checked, unresolved V genes explain less than half of this, and the remainder is unexplained. Recorded for this sample are roughly 250,000 clones; roughly 69% of them occurred a single time. Jointly, the top ten make up 1% to 1.5% of the sample. This sample's time point label indicates: baseline before oral tofacitinib. This material consisted of CD4+ T cells sorted from blood, taken at week 0. The receptors stem from a human donor with alopecia areata.

This clone was detected a few times. The genes are TRBV2 and TRBJ1-5; a weak D match, TRBD1 (5 bases). Trimming took 0 bases from V and 6 from J, leaving 12 bases between them. Germline CDR1 SNHLY, CDR2 FYNNEI. The CDR3 loop spans 15 amino acids. CDR3 region: CASSEALPGTQPQHF. The DNA of the CDR3 is TGTGCCAGCAGTGAAGCGCTTCCAGGGACTCAGCCCCAGCATTTT. Variable domain in full (rest from reference TRBV2 and TRBJ1-5): EPEVTQTPSHQVTQMGQEVILRCVPISNHLYFYWYRQILGQKVEFLVSFYNNEISEKSEIFDDQFSVERPDGSNFTLKIRSTKLEDSAMYFCASSEALPGTQPQHFGDGTRLSIL.

V usage is TRBV5-1 and J usage is TRBJ2-4; TRBD1 might be the D (6 bases). V dropped 3 bases and J dropped 6 bases, with 13 bases sitting between them. The CDR3 sequence is 14 residues long. CDR1 is SGHRS, CDR2 YFSETQ, per germline. CDR3 amino acids: CASSSGTFPNIQYF. CDR3 in DNA: TGCGCCAGCAGCTCCGGGACATTCCCAAACATTCAGTACTTC.

This sequence joins TRBV30 and TRBJ1-6; D unclear. The germline V gene has CDR1 GTSNPN and CDR2 SVGIG (reference sequence). The CDR3 contains 15 residues. Trimming took 0 bases from V and 7 from J, leaving 13 bases between them. CDR3 coding DNA: TGTGCCTGGAGTGTACAGCTGGGTGGCAATTCACCCCTCCACTTT. It is translated as CAWSVQLGGNSPLHF.

V usage is TRBV5-1 and J usage is TRBJ2-3; TRBD2 matches 9 bases. Germline CDR1 and CDR2: SGHRS and YFSETQ. This CDR3 has 17 amino acids. V gave up 0 bases and J gave up 4 bases; unmatched junction bases: 9. CDR3 nucleotide sequence: TGCGCCAGCAGCTTGGAGGCTAGCGGGGCGTTTGCAGATACGCAGTATTTT. It encodes CASSLEASGAFADTQYF. Combining the CDR3 with reference TRBV5-1 and TRBJ2-3 gives the whole variable domain KAGVTQTPRYLIKTRGQQVTLSCSPISGHRSVSWYQQTPGQGLQFLFEYFSETQRNKGNFPGRFSGRQFSNSRSEMNVSTLELGDSALYLCASSLEASGAFADTQYFGPGTRLTVL.

This chain uses TRBV7-9 with TRBJ2-1; possible D gene TRBD2, 5 bases. This CDR3 is built from 15 residues. The V end lost 1 base, the J end lost 0 bases, and 7 bases lay between the germline ends. Germline CDR1 and CDR2: SEHNR and FQNEAQ (reference sequence). The CDR3 spells CASSLEGSSYNEQFF. The CDR3 DNA reads TGTGCCAGCAGCTTAGAAGGGAGCTCCTACAATGAGCAGTTCTTC.

The rearrangement uses TRBV7-2 and TRBJ2-7, with D uncertain. Germline V gene lookup returns CDR1 SGHTA and CDR2 FQGNSA. The V end was cut by 1 base, the J end by 4 bases, with 14 bases between. The CDR3 runs 15 residues. The CDR3 sequence: CASSLDSLEFYEQYF. CDR3 nucleotides: TGTGCCAGCAGCTTAGATTCTCTGGAGTTTTACGAGCAGTACTTC.

This clone was counted a few times. This sequence joins TRBV30 and TRBJ2-5; 9 bases map to TRBD1. This CDR3 has 14 amino acids. Germline V lookup: CDR1 GTSNPN, CDR2 SVGIG (reference sequence). After removal of 4 bases from V and 2 bases from J, the junction contained 5 bases not matched to a gene. The CDR3 DNA follows: TGTGCCTGGATTCCCGGGACAGGGCAAGAGACCCAGTACTTC. Translated: CAWIPGTGQETQYF.

This clone was found once. The chain couples TRBV30 to TRBJ1-2; D not certain. Trimming shortened V by 5 bases and J by 5 bases, and 9 bases separated the two germline ends. The CDR3 length is 11 residues. Germline CDR1 reads GTSNPN; CDR2 reads SVGIG (reference sequence). CDR3 region: CAWAPLYGYTF. The CDR3 DNA is TGTGCCTGGGCCCCCCTATATGGCTACACCTTC.

The chain uses TRBV7-2 and TRBJ1-5; no firm D call. Trimming left V 6 bases short and J 7 bases short, with 19 bases between. Germline V lookup: CDR1 SGHTA, CDR2 FQGNSA. This CDR3 has 15 residues. CDR3: CASSFTGPLGQPQHF. CDR3 coding DNA: TGTGCCAGCAGTTTCACCGGGCCCCTGGGACAGCCCCAGCATTTT.

The gene calls are TRBV29-1 and TRBJ2-5; TRBD2 matches at 14 bases. CDR1 SQVTM and CDR2 ANQGSEA come from the germline V gene. This CDR3 is built from 16 residues. The V gene end was trimmed by 6 bases and the J gene end by 3 bases; junction bases not matched to a gene: 9. The CDR3: CSVGPTSGGVKETQYF. The CDR3 DNA is TGCAGCGTCGGACCGACTAGCGGGGGGGTAAAAGAGACCCAGTACTTC.

This chain links TRBV2 with TRBJ2-5; D gene ambiguous. The V and J ends lost 1 base and 8 bases respectively, with 14 bases between them. The CDR3 runs 14 residues. Per germline, CDR1 SNHLY and CDR2 FYNNEI. The CDR3 reads CASSEVGSRSTQYF. The CDR3 DNA follows: TGTGCCAGCAGTGAAGTCGGCAGTCGATCCACCCAGTACTTC.

V gene TRBV10-3 combines with J gene TRBJ2-1; D perhaps matches TRBD2 (5 bases). The CDR3 length is 14 residues. Deletions cut 10 bases from V and 2 bases from J, with 15 bases between. Germline V gene data show CDR1 as ENHRY and CDR2 as SYGVKD. CDR3 nucleotide sequence: TGTGCCACCCTGTCCCCCGGGGCCTACAATGAGCAGTTCTTC. It yields the protein CATLSPGAYNEQFF.

This clone was detected a few times. The chain's CDR3 is CSVEGTASDTQYF. In DNA, the CDR3 is TGCAGCGTAGAGGGGACTGCCTCCGATACGCAGTATTTT. The V and J genes are TRBV29-1 and TRBJ2-3; D is perhaps TRBD2 (6 bases). Germline V gives CDR1 SQVTM, CDR2 ANQGSEA. The CDR3 spans 13 residues. The ends were cut back, 6 bases at V and 6 bases at J, with 16 bases in the middle.

This clone was seen once. This sequence joins TRBV7-9 and TRBJ1-1; the D gene is possibly TRBD1 (5 bases). Germline assignment: CDR1 SEHNR and CDR2 FQNEAQ (reference sequence). Between the trimmed V and J ends, which lost 6 bases and 1 base, there was a span of 12 bases. The CDR3 loop spans 14 amino acids. The CDR3 DNA is TGTGCCAGCAGGTTCCGAACAGGGAACACTGAAGCTTTCTTT. Its protein product is CASRFRTGNTEAFF.

The V call is TRBV5-1, the J call TRBJ1-2; TRBD1 aligns across 9 bases. This CDR3 region has 16 residues. Germline V gives CDR1 SGHRS, CDR2 YFSETQ. The trim removed 4 bases at V and 4 bases at J, leaving 11 bases unmatched. This chain's CDR3 is CASSPEGQGRVYGYTF. The CDR3 coding sequence is TGCGCCAGCAGCCCAGAGGGACAGGGACGAGTCTATGGCTACACCTTC.

The chain carries TRBV5-4 and TRBJ2-5; D gene uncertain. The CDR3 is 14 residues long. Germline-derived CDR1 and CDR2 are SGHNT and YYREEE (reference sequence). The V and J ends lost 4 bases and 2 bases respectively, with 12 bases between them. CDR3 amino acids: CASSTNPEQETQYF. The DNA of the CDR3 is TGTGCCAGCAGCACCAACCCCGAACAAGAGACCCAGTACTTC.

The DNA for the CDR3 is TGTGCCAGCAGCCCCCGGGAGGGGACCCAGTACTTC. Translating gives CASSPREGTQYF. The V gene is TRBV6-6, the J gene TRBJ2-5; 8 nucleotides match TRBD2. V shed 6 bases and J 7 bases; nucleotides not matched to a gene: 4. Per germline, CDR1 MNHNY and CDR2 SVGAGI (reference sequence). This CDR3 is built from 12 residues.

The V gene is TRBV30, the J gene TRBJ2-7, with 7 bases that match TRBD2. The J segment lost 0 bases and the V segment lost 2 bases, leaving 7 bases of the junction unmatched. The CDR3 is 15 residues long. CDR1 is GTSNPN, CDR2 SVGIG, per germline (reference sequence). CDR3 sequence reads: CAWSRVGGISYEQYF. The CDR3 DNA follows: TGTGCCTGGAGTAGGGTCGGGGGGATCTCCTACGAGCAGTACTTC.

The CDR3 here is CASSLGGYTDTQYF. Written as DNA, the CDR3 is TGTGCCAGCAGCTTAGGGGGTTACACAGATACGCAGTATTTT. This chain joins TRBV13 and TRBJ2-3; D is unresolved. The germline V and J ends were trimmed by 0 bases and 2 bases, with 6 bases remaining between them. The germline gives CDR1 PRHDT, CDR2 FYEKMQ (reference sequence). CDR3 length equals 14 residues.

The chain joins TRBV19 to TRBJ2-6; D not resolved. The V and J ends lost 2 bases and 3 bases respectively, with 8 bases between them. The germline V gene has CDR1 LNHDA and CDR2 SQIVND (reference sequence). This CDR3 contains 15 residues. The CDR3 region is CASSIWPDGANVLTF. The CDR3 bases are TGTGCCAGTAGTATATGGCCGGATGGGGCCAACGTCCTGACTTTC.